The sequence of this TCR beta chain was determined in a study of shared clonotypes between healthy human individuals. For the study at large: Each donor contributed plates that comprised three CD4 naive, three CD4 memory, two CD8 naive and one CD8 memory. Study outcomes and limitations: Generally, naive subsets came out with larger estimated richness than memory subsets. With a few donors compared, roughly 5% of naive CD4 clonotypes were shared.

Here immunoSEQ multiplex PCR was the method, and the copy in TCRdb shows in-frame clones only, minus some. The data hold about 1.5 million clones, with 95% to 99% observed a single time. The CDR3 loop spans 11 amino acids. Germline lookup yields CDR1 MDHEN and CDR2 SYDVKM. The V and J ends lost 6 bases and 10 bases, in that order; junction bases with no gene match: 5. A note on this clone: Its target is not known.

The genes are TRBV28 and TRBJ1-1, with 7 bases that match TRBD1. The receptor comes from a man aged 25 to 40 in good health. The material sequenced was naive CD4+ T cells sorted from blood. Subset: CD45RA+ positively selected. The CDR3 DNA follows: TGTGCCAGCAGCACTTACAGGGGAGCTTTCTTT. Translated: CASSTYRGAFF.